The 26 T cell receptor beta chains reported below all come from one sample, sequenced in a study of blood T cell repertoires in COVID-19. The protocol was immunoSEQ multiplex PCR, while the TCRdb copy is restricted to in-frame clones and leaves out a portion. Of some 150,000 clones listed, roughly 88% were seen once; the top ten hold about 6.8%. Sequencing used peripheral blood. The receptor source for this set is a woman between 45 and 65 years old in a cohort sampled during active or convalescent COVID-19.

The genes are TRBV5-1 and TRBJ2-5; TRBD2 matches 11 bases. The V gene end was trimmed by 1 base and the J gene end by 3 bases; junction bases not matched to a gene: 2. Germline V gene lookup returns CDR1 SGHRS and CDR2 YFSETQ. The CDR3 consists of 15 residues. The CDR3 loop reads CASSLFSGGEETQYF. The CDR3 DNA is TGCGCCAGCAGCTTGTTTAGCGGGGGGGAAGAGACCCAGTACTTC.

The V gene is TRBV18, the J gene TRBJ1-1, with a weak D call TRBD1 (5 bases). The CDR3 contains 14 residues. Germline loops: CDR1 KGHSH, CDR2 LQKENI. V lost 3 bases, J lost 4 bases, and 12 bases lay in between. The CDR3 DNA is TGTGCCAGCTCACCTCTGCAGGGAAGCACTGAAGCTTTCTTT. It specifies CASSPLQGSTEAFF.

The gene calls are TRBV27 and TRBJ1-5; D unclear. Germline V gene sequence: CDR1 MNHEY, CDR2 SMNVEV (reference sequence). Trimming removed 5 bases from V and 3 bases from J, with 14 bases in between. CDR3 length equals 15 residues. CDR3 coding DNA: TGTGCCAGCAGTACCGGTGGGAGGAACAATCAGCCCCAGCATTTT. It yields the protein CASSTGGRNNQPQHF.

The chain has TRBV2 and TRBJ2-3; a weak D match, TRBD1 (5 bases). CDR3 size: 12 residues. The germline gives CDR1 SNHLY, CDR2 FYNNEI. With 7 bases removed from V and 6 bases from J, the gap between germline ends came to 11 bases. The CDR3 protein is CASKTEMDTQYF. In nucleotides, the CDR3 is TGTGCCAGCAAGACAGAAATGGATACGCAGTATTTT.

This sequence joins TRBV6-5 and TRBJ1-5; the D is unclear. The germline gives CDR1 MNHEY, CDR2 SVGAGI. The CDR3 contains 13 residues. Trimming pared 6 bases from V and 4 bases from J, leaving 10 bases between. This CDR3 is CASSGWANQPQHF. CDR3 in DNA: TGTGCCAGCAGCGGATGGGCGAATCAGCCCCAGCATTTT.

The J gene is TRBJ1-3, the V gene TRBV6-1; D gene unclear. This CDR3 contains 15 residues. Between the trimmed V and J ends, which lost 2 bases and 0 bases, there was a span of 8 bases. CDR1 is MNHNS and CDR2 is SASEGT in the germline V gene. The CDR3 reads CASSELTSSGNTIYF. In DNA, the CDR3 is TGTGCCAGCAGTGAACTAACTAGCTCTGGAAACACCATATATTTT.

This clone was seen more than once but under ten times. The chain couples TRBV4-1 to TRBJ2-2, with 9 positions matching TRBD2. CDR3 length: 17 residues. V gave up 0 bases and J gave up 7 bases; unmatched junction bases: 9. Germline V gives CDR1 MGHRA, CDR2 YSYEKL. CDR3 loop: CASSQDLAGGPGGELFF. The CDR3, as DNA: TGCGCCAGCAGCCAAGATTTGGCGGGGGGGCCCGGCGGGGAGCTGTTTTTT.

This clone was seen a single time. This chain links TRBV6-6 with TRBJ2-1; no definite D call. Germline-derived CDR1 and CDR2 are MNHNY and SVGAGI (reference sequence). Trimming removed 3 bases from V and 5 bases from J, with 8 bases in between. This CDR3 spans 13 amino acids. Here the CDR3 DNA reads TGTGCCAGCAGTTATAGAACTAACAATGAGCAGTTCTTC. It specifies CASSYRTNNEQFF.

The chain carries TRBV2 and TRBJ2-3; D gene ambiguous. Between the trimmed V and J ends, which lost 6 bases and 0 bases, there was a span of 4 bases. This CDR3 is 12 amino acids long. Germline V gene data show CDR1 as SNHLY and CDR2 as FYNNEI. The CDR3 nucleotides are TGTGCCAGCAGCTCTAGCACAGATACGCAGTATTTT. Its protein is CASSSSTDTQYF.

This clone was counted a few times. The J gene is TRBJ2-1, the V gene TRBV14, with D possibly being TRBD2 (6 bases). V was shortened by 2 bases and J by 0 bases, with 8 bases between the two germline ends. CDR3 length: 15 residues. Germline assignment: CDR1 SGHDN and CDR2 FVKESK. As DNA, the CDR3 is TGTGCCAGCAGCCAATCTAGCGACTCCTACAATGAGCAGTTCTTC. Its protein is CASSQSSDSYNEQFF. Looking up the rest from reference TRBV14 and TRBJ2-1 gives the full variable domain: EAGVTQFPSHSVIEKGQTVTLRCDPISGHDNLYWYRRVMGKEIKFLLHFVKESKQDESGMPNNRFLAERTGGTYSTLKVQPAELEDSGVYFCASSQSSDSYNEQFFGPGTRLTVL.

In this sample, this clone turned up a few times. This chain connects TRBV18 to TRBJ1-2, with D tentatively TRBD1 (5 bases). V lost 3 bases, J lost 4 bases, and 21 bases lay in between. The CDR3 has 17 residues. Germline V gives CDR1 KGHSH, CDR2 LQKENI. For the CDR3, the DNA is TGTGCCAGCTCACCGACTAGCCCCGGGGGTGAAGGCTATGGCTACACCTTC. It specifies CASSPTSPGGEGYGYTF.

This clone was found once. V usage is TRBV5-6 and J usage is TRBJ1-2; D possibly corresponds to TRBD1 (6 bases). Germline-derived CDR1 and CDR2 are SGHDT and YYEEEE. Deletions cut 4 bases from V and 1 base from J, with 17 bases between. The CDR3 totals 16 residues. The CDR3 sequence: CASSPSGTPINYGYTF. Written as DNA, the CDR3 is TGTGCCAGCAGCCCGAGCGGGACACCAATTAACTATGGCTACACCTTC. Filled out from reference TRBV5-6 and TRBJ1-2, the complete variable domain reads DAGVTQSPTHLIKTRGQQVTLRCSPKSGHDTVSWYQQALGQGPQFIFQYYEEEERQRGNFPDRFSGHQFPNYSSELNVNALLLGDSALYLCASSPSGTPINYGYTFGSGTRLTVV.

This chain connects TRBV7-9 to TRBJ1-1; unclear D gene. The CDR3 extends over 15 amino acids. Between the trimmed V and J ends, which lost 2 bases and 6 bases, there was a span of 16 bases. The germline V gene has CDR1 SEHNR and CDR2 FQNEAQ (reference sequence). CDR3 region: CASSLSNTGRAEAFF. In nucleotides, the CDR3 is TGTGCCAGCAGCTTATCTAACACCGGGAGGGCTGAAGCTTTCTTT. The full variable domain, completed using reference TRBV7-9 and TRBJ1-1, is DTGVSQNPRHKITKRGQNVTFRCDPISEHNRLYWYRQTLGQGPEFLTYFQNEAQLEKSRLLSDRFSAERPKGSFSTLEIQRTEQGDSAMYLCASSLSNTGRAEAFFGQGTRLTVV.

V is TRBV7-3 and J is TRBJ2-1; 7 bases line up with TRBD2. CDR3 size: 17 residues. J gave up 12 bases and V 0 bases, and 17 bases lay outside the gene matches. The germline V gene has CDR1 SGHTA and CDR2 FQGTGA. The CDR3: CASSLTGPEGGRDGQFF. The CDR3 coding sequence is TGTGCCAGCAGCTTAACGGGGCCTGAGGGAGGGCGCGATGGGCAGTTCTTC.

This chain links TRBV6-5 with TRBJ1-2; D is possibly TRBD1 (5 bases). With 6 bases removed from V and 8 bases from J, the gap between germline ends came to 16 bases. This CDR3 comprises 13 residues. The V gene's germline CDR1 is MNHEY and CDR2 SVGAGI. Here the CDR3 reads CASRQGRVGGYTF. CDR3 nucleotide sequence: TGTGCCAGCAGGCAGGGCAGGGTAGGCGGCTACACCTTC.

This clone was found a few times. This rearrangement joins TRBV5-6 to TRBJ2-3; 9 bases map to TRBD2. Germline V gives CDR1 SGHDT, CDR2 YYEEEE. Unmatched junction bases numbered 4, after V lost 2 bases and J lost 0 bases. The CDR3 has 16 amino acids. CDR3 protein: CASSFLRGGSTDTQYF. In DNA form, the CDR3 reads TGTGCCAGCAGCTTTCTGCGGGGGGGTAGCACAGATACGCAGTATTTT.

J is TRBJ1-4 and V is TRBV6-5; D gene ambiguous. Germline V lookup: CDR1 MNHEY, CDR2 SVGAGI. CDR3 size: 11 residues. V shed 3 bases and J shed 10 bases, with 6 bases lying between them. CDR3 sequence reads: CASSYRGKLFF. CDR3 bases: TGTGCCAGCAGTTATCGGGGAAAACTGTTTTTT.

CDR3 loop: CASRTTDEQGWGYTF. CDR3 nucleotide sequence: TGTGCCAGCAGGACGACCGACGAACAGGGCTGGGGCTACACCTTC. The gene calls are TRBV6-5 and TRBJ1-2; TRBD1 might be the D (6 bases). V was pared by 6 bases and J by 8 bases, with 22 bases between. Germline V gene sequence: CDR1 MNHEY, CDR2 SVGAGI. CDR3 length: 15 residues.

This sequence joins TRBV16 and TRBJ1-1, with TRBD1 matching over 12 bases. V was pared by 2 bases and J by 7 bases, with 5 bases of the junction left unmatched. The CDR3 runs 15 residues. In germline, CDR1 is KGHSY, CDR2 FQNENV. DNA for the CDR3: TGTGCCAGCAGCCAAAGGGGACAGGGGGCTGGTGAAGCTTTCTTT. Amino acid sequence: CASSQRGQGAGEAFF.

This CDR3 reads CASSSQGAGNQPQHF. CDR3 nucleotide sequence: TGTGCCAGCAGTTCACAGGGTGCAGGGAATCAGCCCCAGCATTTT. The chain combines TRBV6-5 with TRBJ1-5; possible D gene TRBD1, 6 bases. This CDR3 is 15 amino acids long. Germline V gene sequence: CDR1 MNHEY, CDR2 SVGAGI. Deletions cut 4 bases from V and 4 bases from J, with 14 bases between.

The chain carries TRBV11-2 and TRBJ1-3, with TRBD1 as a possible D gene (6 bases). The CDR3 contains 16 residues. V was clipped by 7 bases and J by 4 bases, with 20 bases between them. Germline CDR1 SGHAT, CDR2 FQNNGV. CDR3 coding DNA: TGTGCCAGCACCCGGGTGGCAGGGGCGGGCGGAAACACCATATATTTT. Protein product: CASTRVAGAGGNTIYF.

The chain is built from TRBV15 and TRBJ2-7; 7 bases fit TRBD1. Germline loops: CDR1 LNHNV, CDR2 YYDKDF (reference sequence). The V and J ends lost 4 bases and 2 bases, in that order; junction bases with no gene match: 5. The CDR3 has 14 residues. This CDR3 reads CATSTRQGAYEQYF. The DNA of the CDR3 is TGTGCCACCAGCACACGGCAGGGGGCCTACGAGCAGTACTTC.

This chain joins TRBV5-5 and TRBJ2-3; the match to TRBD2 covers 8 bases. From germline, CDR1 is SGHKS and CDR2 YYEKEE (reference sequence). The trim removed 0 bases at V and 1 base at J, leaving 7 bases unmatched. The CDR3 is made up of 17 amino acids. The CDR3 here is CASSLGGSSGGTDTQYF. The DNA of the CDR3 is TGTGCCAGCAGCTTGGGAGGTAGTAGCGGGGGCACAGATACGCAGTATTTT.

The J gene is TRBJ2-5, the V gene TRBV4-1; 12 nucleotides agree with TRBD2. This CDR3 is built from 18 residues. The V and J ends lost 5 bases and 5 bases, in that order; junction bases with no gene match: 15. CDR1 and CDR2 (germline): MGHRA, YSYEKL. As DNA, the CDR3 is TGCGCCAGCAGCGCGGCGGGACTAGCGGGTCTTAAATCGGAGACCCAGTACTTC. It specifies CASSAAGLAGLKSETQYF.

The V call is TRBV7-3, the J call TRBJ2-3, with TRBD2 matching 11 bases. V lost 5 bases, J lost 0 bases, and 1 base stayed unmatched. CDR1 SGHTA and CDR2 FQGTGA come from the germline V gene. The CDR3 runs 15 residues. DNA for the CDR3: TGTGCCAGCAGCCTAGCGGGGGGAAGCACAGATACGCAGTATTTT. It translates to CASSLAGGSTDTQYF.

This rearrangement joins TRBV6-6 to TRBJ1-5; 7 bases fit TRBD1. This CDR3 is built from 15 residues. Germline CDR1 MNHNY, CDR2 SVGAGI (reference sequence). V trimming: 4 bases; J trimming: 5 bases; junction bases outside the gene matches: 8. The CDR3: CASSSSLQGDQPQHF. The CDR3 DNA follows: TGTGCCAGCAGTTCTTCCCTCCAGGGGGATCAGCCCCAGCATTTT.